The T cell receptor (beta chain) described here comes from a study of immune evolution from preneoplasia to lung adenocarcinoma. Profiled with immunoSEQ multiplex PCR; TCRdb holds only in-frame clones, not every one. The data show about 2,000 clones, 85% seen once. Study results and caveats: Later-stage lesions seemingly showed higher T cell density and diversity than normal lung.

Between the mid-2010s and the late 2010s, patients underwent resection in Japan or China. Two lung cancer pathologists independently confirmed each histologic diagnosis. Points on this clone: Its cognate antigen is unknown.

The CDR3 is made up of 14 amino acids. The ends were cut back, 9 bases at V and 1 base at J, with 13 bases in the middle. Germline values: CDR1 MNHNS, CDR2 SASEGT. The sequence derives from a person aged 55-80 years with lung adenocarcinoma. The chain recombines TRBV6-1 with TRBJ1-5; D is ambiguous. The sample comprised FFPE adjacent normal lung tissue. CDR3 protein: CASSALRSNQPQHF. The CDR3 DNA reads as TGTGCCAGTTCAGCTCTCAGGAGCAATCAGCCCCAGCATTTT.